This T cell receptor (beta chain) appears in the sequencing data of a study of cytomegalovirus exposure and HLA in healthy donors. J was trimmed by 13 bases and V by 6 bases; bases with no gene match: 8. The CDR3 runs 11 residues. Germline-derived CDR1 and CDR2 are MNHEY and SMNVEV (reference sequence). The study ran its PCR with 60 Vbeta and 13 Jbeta primers. Here immunoSEQ multiplex PCR was the method, and the copy in TCRdb shows in-frame clones only, minus some. The table has approximately 110,000 clones, roughly 82% seen once; the top ten hold over 10%. This clone was observed a few times. V gene TRBV27 combines with J gene TRBJ1-1, with 7 bases that match TRBD1. This sequence originates from a woman aged 55-70 years in good health and CMV-seropositive. Source material: PBMCs. CDR3 sequence reads: CASRDGTAYFF. CDR3 bases: TGTGCCAGCAGGGACGGGACAGCCTATTTCTTT.